This T cell receptor beta chain was retrieved from a study of early T cells in non-severe SARS-CoV-2 infection. Individual cDNA molecules received unique molecular identifiers. MiXCR was run by TCRdb on the 5' RACE reads, yielding one entry per CDR3 protein. This table holds approximately 70,000 distinct CDR3 sequences, over 10% found once. The CDR3 contains 15 residues. V was trimmed by 0 bases and J by 6 bases, leaving 13 bases between them. Germline loops: CDR1 SGHRS, CDR2 YFSETQ. Study outcomes and limitations: Private and CD4 specificities were missed by VDJdb matching, which favored anti-spike CD8 responses.

In regard to this clonotype: The target antigen is unknown.

The sample was whole blood. The clonotype was recovered from an adult who was a healthcare worker with PCR-confirmed SARS-CoV-2 infection or an uninfected control (not recorded which). The V gene is TRBV5-1, the J gene TRBJ1-5; no reliable D call. For the CDR3, the DNA is TGCGCCAGCAGCTTGGTCGGTTCTCCCAGTCAGCCCCAGCATTTT. Residues: CASSLVGSPSQPQHF.